The clone carrying this TCR beta chain has more than one count but fewer than ten. The sample's time point: after neoadjuvant nivolumab, at surgical resection. Patients were newly diagnosed with stage II-IVA oral cavity squamous cell carcinoma without prior systemic or radiation treatment. The patients had HPV-negative, locally advanced oral cavity squamous cell carcinoma. These data are taken from a study of neoadjuvant anti-PD-1 for oral cavity cancer. V was trimmed by 0 bases and J by 7 bases, leaving 13 bases between them. The CDR3 sequence is 16 residues long. From germline, CDR1 is MDHEN and CDR2 SYDVKM. Six replicates per PBMC sample, mostly from roughly 490 ng of genomic DNA. Sequencing was performed with immunoSEQ multiplex PCR; in TCRdb, only in-frame clones are kept and a portion is missing. The repertoire holds approximately 42,000 clones, with approximately 80% as singletons.

Sequencing used PBMCs, obtained after nivolumab (anti-PD-1) treatment. The sequence was collected from a person between 35 and 79 years old with oral cavity squamous cell carcinoma. The chain carries TRBV28 and TRBJ1-6, with D uncertain. The CDR3, as DNA: TGTGCCAGCAGTTTATGGGGAGGGATTCCCAATTCACCCCTCCACTTT. This gives the protein CASSLWGGIPNSPLHF.